This T cell receptor (beta chain) was captured in a study of cytomegalovirus exposure and HLA in healthy donors (dated by TCRdb to the late 2010s). For the study in its entirety: An earlier analysis of approximately 590 of the donors reported about 250 Gb of sequence data and roughly 110 million unique TCR beta sequences from around 200 million T cells. In an earlier analysis of several hundred of the donors, high-throughput TCR beta sequencing was used to judge whether each TCR beta V gene segment behaved as functional or pseudogenic. An early release covering just under 650 HLA-typed donors comprised roughly 300 gigabases of sequencing data and 85 million or so unique TCR sequences. HLA typing included class I and class II loci at four-digit resolution. Of the roughly 400 genotyped donors, approximately 82% fell in the genetic ancestry cluster associated with self-reported Caucasian donors. Rather than drawing on any new phenotypic data, the later analysis identified candidate immune exposures from TCR beta sequences and the way those sequences occurred across donors. Using immunosequencing, the study profiled T cell repertoires from 640 or so subjects and related those repertoires to cytomegalovirus serostatus. To predict cytomegalovirus infection status, the study combined high-throughput TCR immunosequencing, statistical association of individual TCRs with disease status, and machine learning. Five DR-DQ haplotypes were treated as single units for association and clustering because of strong linkage in the cohort. Typing coverage differed by locus: A, B, C, DRB1 and DQB1 were typed in about 620-630 donors, DQA1 in 500 to 550, DPA1 in roughly 590, and DPB1 in just under 490. All discovery cohort repertoires had been generated on a single sequencing platform. A later genetic analysis used genome-wide SNP genotypes for about 65% of the 666 donors, treating that subset as a discovery cohort. In addition to the first cohort of about 650 subjects, a separate validation cohort of 120 different subjects was used. Donor age, sex, ethnicity and CMV serostatus were compiled together with the repertoire data. A later analysis re-analyzed previously published TCR beta repertoires from roughly 690 donors and added high-resolution HLA genotyping to study TCR occurrence patterns. Across approximately 400 genotyped donors of the cohort, an average of roughly 200,000 unique TCR beta nucleotide sequences per donor were sequenced, and 15% to 20% of those sequences were non-productive. The study was designed to test whether signatures of past pathogen exposure could be identified by cataloging public T cell receptors. The study at large found these results: Immune exposure information for the cohort was limited to CMV serostatus. In vitro tests confirmed that a few of the cytomegalovirus-associated TCR beta chains recognize cytomegalovirus antigens. When HLA alleles, especially DR and DQ, strongly co-occurred, attributing TCR associations to individual alleles was difficult. A later analysis associated some 17,000 TCR beta sequences with specific HLA alleles at a false discovery rate of 0.05. In a later analysis, HLA-associated TCR beta chains showed more clonal expansion and lower generation probabilities than non-associated chains that were equally common. Broadly in line with IMGT annotations, most TCR beta V segments showed up in productive rearrangements about 87% or about 30% of the time in an earlier analysis of about 500 of the donors. In a later genetic analysis, fewer N-insertions in productive TCRs were reported among donors in an Asian-associated ancestry cluster than the roughly 640-donor mean. A further reported finding was that TCR beta sequences accurately predicted the HLA-A and HLA-B alleles for most subjects in the first cohort. A later analysis found that TCR association rates varied across HLA loci, with DRB1 alleles showing the most associated TCRs and HLA-C alleles the fewest. The authors suggested that the approach could potentially be generalized to other disease states and immunological phenotypes. While some public TCRs were present in many individuals, most TCR sequences turned up only very rarely across donors. Because the 87-base-pair reads could not distinguish some IMGT-functional V segments, including TRBV6-2 and TRBV6-3, those segments were excluded. According to a later analysis, parvovirus B19, influenza, CMV and Epstein-Barr virus appeared linked to several top co-occurrence clusters. The classifier was reported to diagnose cytomegalovirus status with high specificity and sensitivity in both the original cohort and the validation cohort. In a later genetic analysis, a missense DCLRE1C variant was associated with V-gene and J-gene trimming of TCR beta chains, and the association was replicated in an independent cohort. Linkage disequilibrium might explain the correlated functional status among segregating V segments, but an unknown experimental factor could not be ruled out. A later analysis found that most CMV-associated TCR beta chains appeared HLA-restricted, with HLA associations seemingly driven largely by CMV exposure. Because counts were too low, roughly 18 rarely observed V segments, including chromosome 9 orphons, were left out of the earlier analysis of some 600 of the donors. Because HLA typing was missing for some donors at each locus, association tests included only the typed subset. Only TCR beta chains were sequenced in this cohort, and the absence of alpha or paired-chain data limited detectable features. A cluster of highly shared sequence variants was judged likely to represent a technical artifact of the sequencing pipeline. Roughly uniform sequencing depth across donors was assumed in presence/absence analyses, although this assumption may not hold. A total of fewer than 200 TCR beta chains were listed by the study as associated with cytomegalovirus.

Receptor libraries were prepared by the immunoSEQ multiplex PCR assay. For the multiplex PCR, a mixture combining 60 forward primers for TCR Vbeta segments and 13 reverse primers for TCR Jbeta segments was used. Amplification of the CDR3 region of rearranged TCR beta genes was performed with a multiplex PCR assay on genomic DNA. Amplified TCR beta libraries were sequenced as 87-base-pair reads on the Illumina HiSeq System. Concerning the study's data processing: In a later analysis, 70 million to 95 million unique TCR beta chains were counted across the approximately 640 repertoires, and around 11 million of these chains were shared by at least two donors. Raw reads were error-corrected and collapsed into unique sequences by a nearest-neighbor algorithm in which closely related sequences were merged to remove PCR and sequencing errors. CDR3 sequences were aligned to IMGT reference sequences to assign V, D and J gene segments. For a sequence to be retained, a match of at least six nucleotides to both a V gene segment and a J gene segment was required. A rearrangement was called productive if the CDR3 had no stop codons and remained in frame with V and J, and every other rearrangement was called non-productive. Following IMGT convention, CDR3 was defined as the stretch from the second conserved V-encoded cysteine to the conserved J-encoded phenylalanine. The earlier analysis of about 500 of the donors excluded sequences that lacked an unambiguous match to a single V gene segment. An earlier analysis of a few hundred of the donors called V segments functional above 56.7% productive rearrangements and segregating when the between-donor standard deviation exceeded 5%. A statistical classification framework was built for diagnosing cytomegalovirus status from the catalog of TCR beta chain sequences. In a later analysis, V and J genes were assigned by comparing TCR nucleotide sequences against IMGT/GENE-DB human TR gene sequences. In a later analysis, CDR3 sequences and most-parsimonious VDJ recombination scenarios were assigned using the TCRdist pipeline. In a later analysis, each TCR beta chain was defined by its CDR3 amino acid sequence together with its V-gene family, and reads lacking a unique V-gene family were excluded. To address suspected cross-contamination and a sequencing artifact, a later analysis removed around 590 highly shared, low-generation-probability nucleotide sequences. In a later analysis, a clonal expansion index for each public chain was calculated from normalized within-repertoire ranks of inferred template counts. A later analysis computed generation probabilities with a VDJ recombination model fitted to out-of-frame rearrangements, and checked the results against IGoR. In a later analysis, hypergeometric tests were used to score TCR-TCR, TCR-HLA and TCR-CMV co-occurrence, with a repertoire-size bias correction applied to TCR pairs. In a later analysis, false discovery rates were estimated by permuting HLA or CMV assignments 20 times. A later analysis grouped co-occurring TCRs with DBSCAN, adding TCRdist sequence similarity when clustering within HLA-allele-positive subsets. For co-occurrence clustering, repertoires with fewer than 30,000 or more than 120,000 public chains were excluded, along with five repertoires with anomalous nucleotide sharing. The table comes from immuneACCESS by way of TCRdb, which keeps in-frame sequences with V and J called. Part of the clones is missing from these tables; in studies checked, under half for an unresolved V gene and the rest for unknown reasons. V, J and clone size are those of that table, while D and trimming were read from the DNA. Across this sample there are 40,000 to 45,000 clones, with around 65% seen only once. The top ten hold about 9% of the sample.

Note on this clone: Its antigen is still unknown. Base qualities are not at hand, and no much larger clone is one base apart.

Reading the germline V gene gives CDR1 SQVTM and CDR2 ANQGSEA. Inclusive of the bounding cysteine and phenylalanine, the CDR3 is 14 residues long. Kept here is only the CDR3 DNA, which spans 42 bases and is read in frame from base 1. V lost 2 bases and J lost 2 bases; the stretch between them is 11 bases long. The cohort comprised fewer than 750 healthy bone marrow donors. At the time of sampling, every cohort member was nominally healthy, though immune exposures that went unrecorded were likely present. Of the 690 or so cohort members, 289 had positive CMV serostatus and roughly 350 had negative CMV serostatus, and CMV serostatus was not recorded for the donor. Every donor gave a peripheral blood sample, and the peripheral blood mononuclear cells from that sample were used for TCR beta sequencing. The Qiagen DNeasy Blood Extraction Kit was used to extract genomic DNA from the blood cell samples.

This TCR was recovered from a human donor in good health. This chain is built from TRBV29-1 and TRBJ2-3; no D gene call is confident. The sequenced material came from PBMCs. Here is the DNA: TGCAGCGTTGAACTCGACAAGCCCACAGATACGCAGTATTTT. It is translated as CSVELDKPTDTQYF.